This T cell receptor (beta chain) was retrieved from a study of T cell repertoires in cytomegalovirus infection. Study summary: It was the public TCR beta signatures that indicated both CMV infection and matching HLA type. Whole-study results and caveats: The ex vivo response showed dominance by HLA-C-restricted CMV-specific TCR beta clonotypes.

Notes on this clonotype: Its target is not known.

The ends were cut back, 0 bases at V and 12 bases at J, with 15 bases in the middle. There are 14 residues in the CDR3. Germline V gives CDR1 PRHDT, CDR2 FYEKMQ (reference sequence). TCRdb re-called the reads with MiXCR, one entry per CDR3 protein. The sample lists under 350,000 distinct CDR3 sequences, roughly a fifth occurring once. The source was cultured PBMCs, collected from culture after CMV antigen stimulation. The chain uses TRBV13 and TRBJ2-1, with a possible D match to TRBD2 (6 bases). This TCR was sampled from a human donor in good health (CMV status not recorded). Some clones in this sample may be carry-over from other donors' samples. The CDR3 DNA reads as TGTGCCAGCAGCTTAGGGGTCAGGGCCGGGGGGCAGTTCTTC. It specifies CASSLGVRAGGQFF.